The clone carrying this T cell receptor (beta chain) has at least ten counts. Its specificity is unknown. This sample is part of a study of T cell repertoires in cytomegalovirus infection. Across the whole study: Matching HLA type and CMV infection were both indicated by public TCR beta signatures. Study-level points and caveats: CMV-specific TCR beta clonotypes restricted by HLA-C were the ones dominating the ex vivo response.

TCRdb called the reads again in MiXCR, with one record for every CDR3 protein. The repertoire consists of a few hundred thousand distinct CDR3 sequences, with roughly 13% occurring once and the leading ten covering around 9%. Trimming pared 2 bases from V and 5 bases from J, leaving 9 bases between. The CDR3 runs to 14 residues. CDR1 and CDR2 from the germline V gene are SGHAT and FQDESV (reference sequence). This clonotype was obtained from a human donor in good health (CMV status not recorded). Some clones in this sample may be carry-over from other donors' samples. The sample was PBMCs. V is TRBV11-1 and J is TRBJ2-2, with D hard to call. CDR3 loop: CASSLLSDTGELFF. The CDR3 DNA is TGTGCCAGCAGCTTATTATCGGATACCGGGGAGCTGTTTTTT.